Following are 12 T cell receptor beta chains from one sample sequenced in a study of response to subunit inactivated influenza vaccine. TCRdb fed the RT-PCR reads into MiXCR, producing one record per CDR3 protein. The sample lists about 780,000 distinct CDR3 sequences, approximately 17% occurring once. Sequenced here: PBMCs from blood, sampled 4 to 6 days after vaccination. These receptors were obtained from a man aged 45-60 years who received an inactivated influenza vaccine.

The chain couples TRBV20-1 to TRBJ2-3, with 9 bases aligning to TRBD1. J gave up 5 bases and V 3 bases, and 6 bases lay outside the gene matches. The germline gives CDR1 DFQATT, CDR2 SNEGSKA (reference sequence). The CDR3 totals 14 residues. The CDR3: CSASPDRGLDTQYF. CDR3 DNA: TGCAGTGCTAGCCCGGACAGGGGATTAGATACGCAGTATTTT.

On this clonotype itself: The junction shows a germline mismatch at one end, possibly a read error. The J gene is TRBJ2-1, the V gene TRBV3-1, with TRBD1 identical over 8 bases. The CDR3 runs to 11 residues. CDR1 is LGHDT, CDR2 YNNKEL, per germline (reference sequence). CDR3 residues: CASSQKDRVQF. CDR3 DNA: TGTGCCAGCAGCCAAAAGGACAGGGTCCAGTTC.

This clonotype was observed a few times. This CDR3 reads CASTHDRFNEQFF. The CDR3 region has the DNA TGTGCCAGCACCCACGACAGATTCAATGAGCAGTTCTTC. The chain employs TRBV12-3 or TRBV12-4 and TRBJ2-1; perhaps TRBD1 as D (5 bases). V lost 7 bases and J lost 6, with 13 bases in between. The CDR3 spans 13 residues.

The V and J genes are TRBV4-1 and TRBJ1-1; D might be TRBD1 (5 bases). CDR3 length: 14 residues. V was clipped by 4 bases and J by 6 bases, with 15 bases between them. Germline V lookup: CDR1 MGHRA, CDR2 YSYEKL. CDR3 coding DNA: TGCGCCAGCAGCCCACAGGTCATCGGGGCTGAAGCTTTCTTT. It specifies CASSPQVIGAEAFF.

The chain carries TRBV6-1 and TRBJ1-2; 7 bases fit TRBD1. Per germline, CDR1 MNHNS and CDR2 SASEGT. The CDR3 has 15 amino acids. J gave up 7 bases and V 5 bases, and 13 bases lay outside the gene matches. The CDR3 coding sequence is TGTGCCAGCAGTACCCCTGAGGGACAGTACCGTGGCTACACCTTC. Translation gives CASSTPEGQYRGYTF.

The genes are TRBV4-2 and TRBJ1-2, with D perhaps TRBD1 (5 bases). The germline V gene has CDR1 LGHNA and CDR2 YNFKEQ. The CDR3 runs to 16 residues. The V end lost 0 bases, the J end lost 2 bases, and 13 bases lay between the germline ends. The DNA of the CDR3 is TGTGCCAGCAGCCAAGATCCTGGAGCAGGGAACTATGGCTACACCTTC. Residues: CASSQDPGAGNYGYTF.

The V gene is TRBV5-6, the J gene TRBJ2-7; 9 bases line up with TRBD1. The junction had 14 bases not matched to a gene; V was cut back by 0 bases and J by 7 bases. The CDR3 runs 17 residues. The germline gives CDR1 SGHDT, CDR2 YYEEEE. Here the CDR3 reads CASSLDWGDREPGEQYF. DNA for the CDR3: TGTGCCAGCAGCTTGGATTGGGGGGACAGGGAGCCTGGGGAGCAGTACTTC.

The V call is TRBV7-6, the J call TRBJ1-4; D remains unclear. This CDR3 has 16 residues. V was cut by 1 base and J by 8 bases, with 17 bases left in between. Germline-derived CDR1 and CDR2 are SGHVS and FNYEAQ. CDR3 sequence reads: CASSLVAGFGEEKLFF. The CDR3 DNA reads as TGTGCCAGCAGCTTAGTAGCGGGGTTCGGGGAAGAAAAACTGTTTTTT. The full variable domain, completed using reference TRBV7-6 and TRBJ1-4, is GAGVSQSPRYKVTKRGQDVALRCDPISGHVSLYWYRQALGQGPEFLTYFNYEAQQDKSGLPNDRFSAERPEGSISTLTIQRTEQRDSAMYRCASSLVAGFGEEKLFFGSGTQLSVL.

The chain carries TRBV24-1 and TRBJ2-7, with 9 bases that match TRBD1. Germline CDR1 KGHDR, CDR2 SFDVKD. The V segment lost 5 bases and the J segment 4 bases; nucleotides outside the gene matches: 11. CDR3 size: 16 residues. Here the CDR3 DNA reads TGTGCCACCAGTGGTCTCGGGGGACAGGGCACTTACGAGCAGTACTTC. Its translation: CATSGLGGQGTYEQYF.

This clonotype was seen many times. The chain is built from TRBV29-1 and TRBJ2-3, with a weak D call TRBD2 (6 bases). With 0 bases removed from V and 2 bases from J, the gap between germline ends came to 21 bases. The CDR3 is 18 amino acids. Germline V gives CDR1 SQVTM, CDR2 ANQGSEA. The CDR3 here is CSVEDRIPRDSVTDTQYF. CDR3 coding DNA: TGCAGCGTTGAAGATCGGATCCCCCGGGACTCCGTCACAGATACGCAGTATTTT.

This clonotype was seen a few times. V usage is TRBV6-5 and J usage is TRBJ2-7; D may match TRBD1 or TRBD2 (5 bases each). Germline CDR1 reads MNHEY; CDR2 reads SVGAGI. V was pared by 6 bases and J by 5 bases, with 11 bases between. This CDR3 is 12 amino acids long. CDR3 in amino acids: CASSNGAHEQYF. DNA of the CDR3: TGTGCCAGCAGCAACGGGGCCCACGAGCAGTACTTC.

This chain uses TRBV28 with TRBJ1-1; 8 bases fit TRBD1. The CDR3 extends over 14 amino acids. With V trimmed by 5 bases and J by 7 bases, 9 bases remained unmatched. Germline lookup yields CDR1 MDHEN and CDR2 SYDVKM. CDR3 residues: CASSPGTGLGEAFF. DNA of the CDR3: TGTGCCAGCAGTCCTGGGACAGGTTTGGGTGAAGCTTTCTTT.